The entry below describes one TCR beta chain. Germline values: CDR1 LNHDA, CDR2 SQIVND (reference sequence). The CDR3 is 15 residues long. The V and J ends lost 5 bases and 1 base respectively, with 12 bases between them. The data originate from a study of shared clonotypes between healthy human individuals. Produced via immunoSEQ multiplex PCR; TCRdb's table is partial and in-frame only. This sample has approximately 500,000 clones, with 79% found just once. The receptor's source is a middle-aged woman in good health. Some clones in this sample may be carry-over from other donors' samples. Sequenced input: PBMCs. The rearrangement uses TRBV19 and TRBJ1-3; D remains unclear. In DNA, the CDR3 is TGTGCCAGTAGTCTTTTACGGGGTTCTGGAAACACCATATATTTT. Its protein product is CASSLLRGSGNTIYF. The whole variable domain, remainder taken from reference TRBV19 and TRBJ1-3, is DGGITQSPKYLFRKEGQNVTLSCEQNLNHDAMYWYRQDPGQGLRLIYYSQIVNDFQKGDIAEGYSVSREKKESFPLTVTSAQKNPTAFYLCASSLLRGSGNTIYFGEGSWLTVV.